This T cell receptor beta chain was observed in a study of blood T cell repertoires in COVID-19. Membership in each cohort depended on participant-reported clinical history. The CDR3 is 16 amino acids. Trimming at V came to 6 bases and at J to 5 bases, leaving 11 bases not matched to a gene. Germline CDR1 is MDHEN and CDR2 is SYDVKM. Per the authors' pipeline: Amplification of reference gene primers provided the estimated nucleated cell counts. Generated by immunoSEQ multiplex PCR, the TCRdb table keeps only in-frame clones and is missing some. V and J calls plus clone size are reproduced from that table; the DNA served to infer D and trimming. The data show more than 300,000 clones, around 90% seen once.

This receptor was obtained from a woman younger than 45 who had recovered from COVID-19. The rearrangement links TRBV28 to TRBJ2-7; 12 positions match TRBD2. Sequenced: PBMCs or T cells enriched from blood (not recorded which). This CDR3 is CASSTPTSGSHDEQYF. The CDR3 region has the DNA TGTGCCAGCAGCACTCCGACTAGCGGGAGTCACGACGAGCAGTACTTC.